What follows are 21 T cell receptor beta chains derived from one specimen sequenced in a study of blood T cells in healthy people across ages (dated by TCRdb to the mid-2010s). Library method: 5' RACE. Sequencing was performed on an Illumina HiSeq 2500. The second PCR ran for about 7 to 11 cycles and used a J-beta primer mix along with a sample-barcoded 5' primer. The raw public data were reprocessed by TCRdb itself: fastp quality trimming at Q25, MiXCR clonotype calling, in-frame beta chains only. Rows are combined by CDR3 protein, so each entry shows the most common genes and DNA. In all, the sample holds roughly 1.5 million distinct CDR3 sequences, and under 55% of those were seen once. More than 4% of the sample lies in the top ten. Sequencing input: blood. These receptors all come from a woman younger than 30 in good health.

The chain joins TRBV9 to TRBJ2-4, with D perhaps being TRBD1 or TRBD2 (5 bases each). The J call could be wrong; TRBJ2-7 is a better fit for the DNA end. Germline assignment: CDR1 SGDLS and CDR2 YYNGEE. This CDR3 has 15 residues. CDR3 DNA: TGTGCCAGCAGCCCCTCCCTGGGGGAAGGCTACGAGCAGTACTTC. Translating gives CASSPSLGEGYEQYF.

The chain uses TRBV6-5 and TRBJ2-1; a weak D match, TRBD2 (5 bases). Trimming stripped 0 bases from V and 6 bases from J, with 15 bases between. CDR1 and CDR2 from the germline V gene are MNHEY and SVGAGI. The CDR3 sequence is 16 residues long. CDR3 coding DNA: TGTGCCAGCAGTTACTCGAGATCATCGACTACCAATGAGCAGTTCTTC. Its protein is CASSYSRSSTTNEQFF.

This clonotype was recorded a few times. The V call is TRBV6-5, the J call TRBJ1-2; 7 bases agree with TRBD1. Germline V gene sequence: CDR1 MNHEY, CDR2 SVGAGI. CDR3 length: 15 residues. With V trimmed by 0 bases and J by 5 bases, 6 bases remained unmatched. The CDR3 is CASSYSKGGAYGYTF. In nucleotides, the CDR3 is TGTGCCAGCAGTTACTCGAAAGGGGGCGCGTATGGCTACACCTTC.

This clonotype showed up just a few times. This chain links TRBV5-5 with TRBJ1-2, with 10 bases identical to TRBD1. Germline CDR1 and CDR2: SGHKS and YYEKEE (reference sequence). The ends lost 4 bases at V and 5 bases at J; junction bases unmatched: 8. The CDR3 has 15 residues. The CDR3 loop is CASSPRDRGWYGYTF. The DNA for the CDR3 is TGTGCCAGCAGCCCCCGGGACAGGGGATGGTATGGCTACACCTTC. The variable domain in full, completed from reference TRBV5-5 and TRBJ1-2, reads DAGVTQSPTHLIKTRGQQVTLRCSPISGHKSVSWYQQVLGQGPQFIFQYYEKEERGRGNFPDRFSARQFPNYSSELNVNALLLGDSALYLCASSPRDRGWYGYTFGSGTRLTVV.

This clonotype was recorded a few times. This chain joins TRBV27 and TRBJ1-6, with 8 bases that match TRBD1. V lost 4 bases and J lost 9; bases outside the gene matches: 8. Germline V gene lookup returns CDR1 MNHEY and CDR2 SMNVEV (reference sequence). The CDR3 extends over 15 amino acids. This chain's CDR3 is CASSWGGQASSPLHF. DNA of the CDR3: TGTGCCAGCAGTTGGGGGGGACAGGCGTCTTCACCCCTCCACTTT.

This clonotype was counted between two and nine times. V and J are TRBV10-3 and TRBJ2-3; 10 bases agree with TRBD1. The V segment lost 4 bases and the J segment 6 bases; nucleotides outside the gene matches: 10. Germline assignment: CDR1 ENHRY and CDR2 SYGVKD. This CDR3 contains 16 residues. CDR3 nucleotide sequence: TGTGCCATCAGTGGGCCCGGGACAGGGGCTGCGGATACGCAGTATTTT. Its translation: CAISGPGTGAADTQYF.

This clonotype was seen a few times. This chain connects TRBV7-2 to TRBJ2-1; either TRBD1 or TRBD2 may fit D (6 bases each). The CDR3 covers 16 residues. Germline values: CDR1 SGHTA, CDR2 FQGNSA. V lost 0 bases, J lost 1 base, and 10 bases lay in between. The CDR3 DNA reads TGTGCCAGCAGCTTAGCTCCGGGGGCGTCCTACAATGAGCAGTTCTTC. Translating it yields CASSLAPGASYNEQFF.

The J gene is TRBJ2-1, the V gene TRBV5-1, with D perhaps matching TRBD2 (6 bases). The CDR3 spans 16 residues. Germline V CDR1 and CDR2: SGHRS, YFSETQ. Deletions cut 4 bases from V and 0 bases from J, with 14 bases between. The CDR3 nucleotides are TGCGCCAGCAGCCAAAACCCCGGGAGCTCCTACAATGAGCAGTTCTTC. Translated: CASSQNPGSSYNEQFF.

This clonotype was observed a few times. The J gene is TRBJ1-5, the V gene TRBV12-3 or TRBV12-4, with TRBD1 as a possible D gene (5 bases). Trimming took 5 bases from V and 6 from J, leaving 20 bases between them. The CDR3 has 16 residues. In nucleotides, the CDR3 is TGTGCCAGCAGTACGGACATCCCCCTCGACTCTCAGCCCCAGCATTTT. Protein sequence: CASSTDIPLDSQPQHF.

V gene TRBV28 combines with J gene TRBJ2-7; D is perhaps TRBD1 (6 bases). The CDR3 contains 14 residues. Trimming cost V 5 bases and J 6 bases, with 17 bases left between them. In germline, CDR1 is MDHEN, CDR2 SYDVKM. For the CDR3, the DNA is TGTGCCAGCAGTATCCACAGGGCGTCTGGCGAGCAGTACTTC. Encoded protein: CASSIHRASGEQYF.

As DNA, the CDR3 is TGTGCCAGCAGCTTAGTCGGACAGGGGTTGGATGAGCAGTTCTTC. Its translation is CASSLVGQGLDEQFF. The chain employs TRBV7-2 and TRBJ2-1; 9 bases are shared with TRBD1. Unmatched junction bases numbered 6, after V lost 1 base and J lost 8 bases. This CDR3 spans 15 amino acids. CDR1 and CDR2 (germline): SGHTA, FQGNSA.

This clonotype was detected a few times. The J gene is TRBJ1-4, the V gene TRBV6-1; D is perhaps TRBD1 (6 bases). Per germline, CDR1 MNHNS and CDR2 SASEGT. The CDR3 extends over 17 amino acids. Between the trimmed V and J ends, which lost 4 bases and 0 bases, there was a span of 15 bases. CDR3 in amino acids: CASSGPTDSATNEKLFF. The CDR3 DNA is TGTGCCAGCAGTGGACCGACGGACAGTGCAACTAATGAAAAACTGTTTTTT.

The chain is built from TRBV6-2 or TRBV6-3 and TRBJ2-5; D is unresolved. The J call is doubtful: the DNA matches TRBJ2-7 better. The CDR3 covers 9 residues. Germline CDR1 is MNHEY and CDR2 is SVGEGT. This chain's CDR3 is CASENEQYF. The DNA of the CDR3 is TGTGCCAGTGAGAACGAGCAGTACTTC.

This clonotype was seen a few times. CDR3 DNA sequence: TGTGCCAGCAGCAATGCCGGGACTAGCATCTCCGAGCAGTACTTC. This codes for CASSNAGTSISEQYF. The chain recombines TRBV7-2 with TRBJ2-7; 9 bases fit TRBD2. The CDR3 contains 15 residues. CDR1 and CDR2 (germline): SGHTA, FQGNSA. Trimming cost V 5 bases and J 6 bases; bases outside gene matches: 11.

This clonotype was recorded a few times. V and J are TRBV13 and TRBJ1-6, with D uncertain. CDR3 size: 13 residues. The germline V gene has CDR1 PRHDT and CDR2 FYEKMQ (reference sequence). Trimming removed 4 bases at V and 5 bases at J, with 6 bases between. CDR3 DNA: TGTGCCAGCAGCTCTTCGGATAATTCACCCCTCCACTTT. The encoded protein is CASSSSDNSPLHF.

This clonotype was observed a handful of times. The chain is built from TRBV24-1 and TRBJ2-1; no definite D call. The germline V gene has CDR1 KGHDR and CDR2 SFDVKD. With 1 base removed from V and 8 bases from J, the gap between germline ends came to 8 bases. This CDR3 contains 13 residues. CDR3 nucleotide sequence: TGTGCCACCAGTGATTTTAAGATGCATGAGCAGTTCTTC. This encodes CATSDFKMHEQFF.

V is TRBV2 and J is TRBJ2-7; 11 bases fit TRBD1. Germline CDR1 and CDR2: SNHLY and FYNNEI. CDR3 length: 17 residues. V lost 5 bases to trimming and J lost 3 bases; unmatched junction nucleotides: 12. CDR3 protein: CASSFARDRGRHYEQYF. The CDR3 DNA reads as TGTGCCAGCAGTTTTGCCCGGGACAGGGGGAGACACTACGAGCAGTACTTC.

The CDR3 DNA is TGTGCCAGCACTAACAGACTAGCGGGGGATTATTCCGACTCCTACAATGAGCAGTTCTTC. Protein sequence: CASTNRLAGDYSDSYNEQFF. The chain is built from TRBV6-2 or TRBV6-3 and TRBJ2-1; 12 bases are shared with TRBD2. Unmatched junction bases numbered 16, after V lost 7 bases and J lost 0 bases. Germline values: CDR1 MNHEY, CDR2 SVGEGT. The CDR3 totals 20 residues.

This sequence joins TRBV5-1 and TRBJ2-3; D is undetermined. CDR3 length equals 14 residues. Germline CDR1 reads SGHRS; CDR2 reads YFSETQ. The germline V and J ends were trimmed by 7 bases and 2 bases, with 14 bases remaining between them. Here the CDR3 reads CASAWGSFTDTQYF. The CDR3 DNA follows: TGCGCCAGCGCCTGGGGAAGCTTCACAGATACGCAGTATTTT. The variable domain in full, with the rest retrieved from reference TRBV5-1 and TRBJ2-3, is KAGVTQTPRYLIKTRGQQVTLSCSPISGHRSVSWYQQTPGQGLQFLFEYFSETQRNKGNFPGRFSGRQFSNSRSEMNVSTLELGDSALYLCASAWGSFTDTQYFGPGTRLTVL.

This clonotype has only a few counts. This chain connects TRBV6-6 to TRBJ2-5; tentative D call: TRBD1 (6 bases). The CDR3 totals 16 residues. CDR1 MNHNY and CDR2 SVGAGI come from the germline V gene (reference sequence). V was trimmed by 0 bases and J by 1 base, leaving 12 bases between them. The CDR3 DNA reads TGTGCCAGCAGTTACTCTTCCGGACAGCTCCAAGAGACCCAGTACTTC. Translated, it gives CASSYSSGQLQETQYF.

This clonotype was detected a few times. The rearrangement uses TRBV6-1 and TRBJ2-7; D perhaps matches TRBD2 (6 bases). CDR1 and CDR2 (germline): MNHNS, SASEGT. This CDR3 is built from 14 residues. The V end lost 1 base, the J end lost 4 bases, and 11 bases lay between the germline ends. In nucleotides, the CDR3 is TGTGCCAGCAGTGAAGGGGGACTGAATTACGAGCAGTACTTC. Translated: CASSEGGLNYEQYF.